The 30 T cell receptor beta chains reported below all come from one sample, sequenced in a study of blood T cell repertoires in COVID-19. The protocol was immunoSEQ multiplex PCR, while the TCRdb copy is restricted to in-frame clones and leaves out a portion. The repertoire has around 310,000 clones, nearly 90% of them found once; the top ten carry around 1%. The sample consisted of peripheral blood. Receptors were obtained from a woman aged 40 to 55 with COVID-19, enrolled during active disease.

J is TRBJ2-7 and V is TRBV18; D gene unclear. This CDR3 has 13 residues. Trimming took 2 bases from V and 4 from J, leaving 9 bases between them. Germline loops: CDR1 KGHSH, CDR2 LQKENI. The CDR3 nucleotides read TGTGCCAGCTCACCAGGGCAGCTTTACGAGCAGTACTTC. This gives the protein CASSPGQLYEQYF. The complete variable domain, with remaining parts taken from reference TRBV18 and TRBJ2-7, reads NAGVMQNPRHLVRRRGQEARLRCSPMKGHSHVYWYRQLPEEGLKFMVYLQKENIIDESGMPKERFSAEFPKEGPSILRIQQVVRGDSAAYFCASSPGQLYEQYFGPGTRLTVT.

The rearrangement uses TRBV30 and TRBJ2-3; weak D call: TRBD1 (5 bases). V was trimmed by 1 base and J by 7 bases, leaving 12 bases between them. The CDR3 contains 13 residues. Germline lookup yields CDR1 GTSNPN and CDR2 SVGIG (reference sequence). CDR3: CAWSADSPYTQYF. The DNA for the CDR3 is TGTGCCTGGAGTGCTGACAGCCCGTATACGCAGTATTTT.

The chain links TRBV6-5 to TRBJ1-3; 8 bases fit TRBD1. The CDR3 sequence is 15 residues long. Looked up from germline, CDR1 is MNHEY and CDR2 is SVGAGI. V lost 5 bases and J lost 1; bases outside the gene matches: 4. The CDR3 DNA follows: TGTGCCAGCAGTCCCCAGGGGGCATCTGGAAACACCATATATTTT. Translating gives CASSPQGASGNTIYF.

The chain employs TRBV28 and TRBJ2-3; tentatively, D is TRBD2 (5 bases). V shed 8 bases and J shed 1 base, with 13 bases lying between them. Germline V gene data show CDR1 as MDHEN and CDR2 as SYDVKM. This CDR3 is 14 amino acids long. DNA for the CDR3: TGTGCCAGCGGCTTTGAGGGTGGCACAGATACGCAGTATTTT. It yields the protein CASGFEGGTDTQYF.

The chain employs TRBV5-6 and TRBJ1-2; 7 positions agree with TRBD1. This CDR3 spans 15 amino acids. Trimming at V came to 2 bases and at J to 7 bases, leaving 11 bases not matched to a gene. Germline V CDR1 and CDR2: SGHDT, YYEEEE. This chain's CDR3 is CASSFSTGVRGGYTF. In nucleotides, the CDR3 is TGTGCCAGCAGCTTCAGTACAGGGGTAAGGGGTGGCTACACCTTC. The variable domain in full, completed from reference TRBV5-6 and TRBJ1-2, reads DAGVTQSPTHLIKTRGQQVTLRCSPKSGHDTVSWYQQALGQGPQFIFQYYEEEERQRGNFPDRFSGHQFPNYSSELNVNALLLGDSALYLCASSFSTGVRGGYTFGSGTRLTVV.

This chain connects TRBV19 to TRBJ1-5; unclear D gene. Germline V gene lookup returns CDR1 LNHDA and CDR2 SQIVND (reference sequence). The CDR3 runs 14 residues. V was trimmed by 5 bases and J by 2 bases, leaving 10 bases between them. The CDR3 sequence: CASSRGGGNQPQHF. In nucleotides, the CDR3 is TGTGCCAGTAGTCGGGGTGGGGGCAATCAGCCCCAGCATTTT.

The chain recombines TRBV7-9 with TRBJ2-1; D not resolved. Germline CDR1 SEHNR, CDR2 FQNEAQ (reference sequence). The CDR3 has 16 amino acids. V gave up 4 bases and J gave up 0 bases, with 13 bases separating them. This chain's CDR3 is CASSSWRSSSYNEQFF. As DNA, the CDR3 is TGTGCCAGCAGCTCTTGGCGGAGTAGCTCCTACAATGAGCAGTTCTTC.

The chain has TRBV5-4 and TRBJ1-1; TRBD1 agrees at 7 bases. Looked up from germline, CDR1 is SGHNT and CDR2 is YYREEE (reference sequence). V lost 4 bases and J lost 1; bases outside the gene matches: 7. The CDR3 totals 15 residues. This CDR3 is CASSLPDRPNTEAFF. CDR3 DNA sequence: TGTGCCAGCAGCCTCCCGGACAGGCCGAACACTGAAGCTTTCTTT. The complete variable domain, with remaining parts taken from reference TRBV5-4 and TRBJ1-1, reads ETGVTQSPTHLIKTRGQQVTLRCSSQSGHNTVSWYQQALGQGPQFIFQYYREEENGRGNFPPRFSGLQFPNYSSELNVNALELDDSALYLCASSLPDRPNTEAFFGQGTRLTVV.

The table lists this clone with a count of one. This rearrangement joins TRBV4-3 to TRBJ1-5, with D uncertain. With 7 bases removed from V and 3 bases from J, the gap between germline ends came to 13 bases. There are 14 residues in the CDR3. Germline V gives CDR1 LGHNA, CDR2 YSLEER. CDR3 in amino acids: CASTSWPNNQPQHF. The DNA for the CDR3 is TGCGCCAGCACTTCATGGCCCAACAATCAGCCCCAGCATTTT.

This clone was found once. The chain employs TRBV3-1 (or the pseudogene TRBV3-2) and TRBJ2-7; TRBD1 matches at 7 bases. Germline CDR1 is LGHDT and CDR2 is YNNKEL (reference sequence). The CDR3 extends over 14 amino acids. The trim removed 4 bases at V and 2 bases at J, leaving 5 bases unmatched. The CDR3 sequence: CASSPGTVPYEQYF. The CDR3 DNA is TGTGCCAGCAGCCCCGGGACAGTTCCCTACGAGCAGTACTTC.

This clone has a count of ten or more. The genes are TRBV5-4 and TRBJ1-1; D unclear. The CDR3 extends over 13 amino acids. Trimming left V 3 bases short and J 9 bases short, with 15 bases between. Germline V gives CDR1 SGHNT, CDR2 YYREEE (reference sequence). CDR3 sequence: CASSYKVGNQAFF. The CDR3 coding sequence is TGTGCCAGCAGCTACAAGGTCGGGAACCAAGCTTTCTTT.

The chain is built from TRBV29-1 and TRBJ1-1; 8 bases match TRBD1. The CDR3 is 13 residues long. Germline trimming cut 6 bases from V and 5 bases from J; bases unmatched to any gene: 8. Germline V gives CDR1 SQVTM, CDR2 ANQGSEA. CDR3 DNA: TGCAGCGTCGCGGACAGGGTCCGAACTGAAGCTTTCTTT. This translates into CSVADRVRTEAFF.

The chain carries TRBV4-3 and TRBJ1-1, with TRBD1 as a possible D gene (6 bases). Trimming removed 1 base at V and 2 bases at J, with 17 bases between. CDR1 is LGHNA and CDR2 is YSLEER in the germline V gene. This CDR3 is built from 17 residues. CDR3 loop: CASSQAWRGPRNTEAFF. The CDR3 coding sequence is TGCGCCAGCAGCCAAGCGTGGCGGGGGCCAAGAAACACTGAAGCTTTCTTT.

The chain carries TRBV19 and TRBJ2-1, with a weak D call TRBD1 (5 bases). The V end lost 2 bases, the J end lost 9 bases, and 8 bases lay between the germline ends. The V gene's germline CDR1 is LNHDA and CDR2 SQIVND (reference sequence). The CDR3 has 12 amino acids. The CDR3 sequence: CASSISGSEQFF. CDR3 DNA: TGTGCCAGTAGTATATCAGGGTCTGAGCAGTTCTTC.

CDR3 protein: CAISVIGTGPSYGYTF. The CDR3 bases are TGTGCCATCAGTGTAATCGGGACAGGGCCCAGCTATGGCTACACCTTC. The chain couples TRBV10-3 to TRBJ1-2; 9 positions match TRBD1. The germline V gene has CDR1 ENHRY and CDR2 SYGVKD. The CDR3 has 16 amino acids. J was trimmed by 4 bases and V by 4 bases; bases with no gene match: 10.

The V and J genes are TRBV9 and TRBJ2-1; 8 bases match TRBD2. CDR3 length: 16 amino acids. V was clipped by 0 bases and J by 0 bases; unmatched bases: 2. Germline CDR1 reads SGDLS; CDR2 reads YYNGEE. In DNA, the CDR3 is TGTGCCAGCAGCGTAGGCAGCGGGAGCTCCTACAATGAGCAGTTCTTC. It translates to CASSVGSGSSYNEQFF. The entire variable domain, with the rest obtained from reference TRBV9 and TRBJ2-1, is as follows: DSGVTQTPKHLITATGQRVTLRCSPRSGDLSVYWYQQSLDQGLQFLIQYYNGEERAKGNILERFSAQQFPDLHSELNLSSLELGDSALYFCASSVGSGSSYNEQFFGPGTRLTVL.

The chain recombines TRBV5-1 with TRBJ1-6; 7 nucleotides match TRBD1. The CDR3 is 14 residues long. V shed 2 bases, J shed 6 bases, and the junction held 2 bases outside the gene matches. The germline CDR1 and CDR2 sequences are SGHRS and YFSETQ. The CDR3 loop is CASSFDRANSPLHF. The CDR3 nucleotides read TGCGCCAGCAGCTTCGACAGGGCTAATTCACCCCTCCACTTT.

This clone was seen only once. This chain joins TRBV7-8 and TRBJ2-4; TRBD2 aligns across 15 bases. V lost 5 bases, J lost 0 bases, and 5 bases stayed unmatched. Germline lookup yields CDR1 SGHVS and CDR2 FQNEAQ. This CDR3 is built from 18 residues. The chain's CDR3 is CASSPGLAGGRAKNIQYF. For the CDR3, the DNA is TGTGCCAGCAGCCCCGGACTAGCGGGGGGGAGAGCCAAAAACATTCAGTACTTC.

The chain couples TRBV7-9 to TRBJ1-1; D call uncertain. Germline V gene lookup returns CDR1 SEHNR and CDR2 FQNEAQ (reference sequence). V lost 3 bases, J lost 8 bases, and 13 bases lay in between. The CDR3 extends over 13 amino acids. This CDR3 reads CASSFLKPPEAFF. CDR3 coding DNA: TGTGCCAGCAGCTTCCTCAAGCCCCCCGAAGCTTTCTTT.

The chain links TRBV19 to TRBJ1-5; possibly TRBD1 for D (5 bases). The CDR3 is made up of 15 amino acids. With 3 bases removed from V and 3 bases from J, the gap between germline ends came to 12 bases. Germline assignment: CDR1 LNHDA and CDR2 SQIVND (reference sequence). The DNA for the CDR3 is TGTGCCAGTAGTATGGTTTGGGGCCACAATCAGCCCCAGCATTTT. This translates into CASSMVWGHNQPQHF.

The gene calls are TRBV7-8 and TRBJ2-7; 8 positions match TRBD2. In germline, CDR1 is SGHVS, CDR2 FQNEAQ. V was pared by 4 bases and J by 3 bases, with 20 bases of the junction left unmatched. CDR3 length: 19 residues. This CDR3 is CASSSLTLAAPVTFYEQYF. In nucleotides, the CDR3 is TGTGCCAGCAGCTCTCTTACACTAGCGGCCCCTGTTACCTTCTACGAGCAGTACTTC.

This chain links TRBV5-1 with TRBJ2-7; TRBD2 might be the D (5 bases). CDR1 is SGHRS, CDR2 YFSETQ, per germline. V was pared by 4 bases and J by 0 bases, with 11 bases between. This CDR3 region has 14 residues. DNA for the CDR3: TGCGCCAGCAGCCAGACGGGGAGCTCCTACGAGCAGTACTTC. Encoded protein: CASSQTGSSYEQYF.

The chain employs TRBV14 and TRBJ2-7; TRBD1 matches at 11 bases. Germline V gene lookup returns CDR1 SGHDN and CDR2 FVKESK. Unmatched junction bases numbered 10, after V lost 1 base and J lost 5 bases. The CDR3 spans 17 residues. CDR3 nucleotide sequence: TGTGCCAGCAGCCAAGGATGGTTTGGGACAGGGGGAAACGAGCAGTACTTC. This translates into CASSQGWFGTGGNEQYF. Full variable domain (rest looked up from reference TRBV14 and TRBJ2-7): EAGVTQFPSHSVIEKGQTVTLRCDPISGHDNLYWYRRVMGKEIKFLLHFVKESKQDESGMPNNRFLAERTGGTYSTLKVQPAELEDSGVYFCASSQGWFGTGGNEQYFGPGTRLTVT.

This chain uses TRBV6-2 or TRBV6-3 with TRBJ2-7; TRBD1 aligns across 9 bases. The V and J ends lost 2 bases and 0 bases, in that order; junction bases with no gene match: 8. This CDR3 spans 17 amino acids. Germline V gene lookup returns CDR1 MNHEY and CDR2 SVGEGT. In DNA, the CDR3 is TGTGCCAGCAGTTACGCGCCCGGGACAGGGTCCTCCTACGAGCAGTACTTC. Translating it yields CASSYAPGTGSSYEQYF.

The rearrangement links TRBV5-1 to TRBJ1-4; possibly TRBD1 for D (5 bases). Deletions cut 5 bases from V and 0 bases from J, with 8 bases between. The CDR3 extends over 14 amino acids. Germline V CDR1 and CDR2: SGHRS, YFSETQ. In DNA, the CDR3 is TGCGCCAGCAGGCCACAGGCAACTAATGAAAAACTGTTTTTT. Its translation: CASRPQATNEKLFF. The variable domain in full, completed from reference TRBV5-1 and TRBJ1-4, reads KAGVTQTPRYLIKTRGQQVTLSCSPISGHRSVSWYQQTPGQGLQFLFEYFSETQRNKGNFPGRFSGRQFSNSRSEMNVSTLELGDSALYLCASRPQATNEKLFFGSGTQLSVL.

The CDR3 loop reads CASTIRIPGAGGELFF. Written as DNA, the CDR3 is TGTGCCAGTACCATCCGGATCCCAGGGGCCGGCGGGGAGCTGTTTTTT. The V call is TRBV19, the J call TRBJ2-2; tentatively, D is TRBD1 (6 bases). This CDR3 has 16 amino acids. The germline CDR1 and CDR2 sequences are LNHDA and SQIVND (reference sequence). Trimming shortened V by 7 bases and J by 7 bases, and 22 bases separated the two germline ends.

This clone was recorded only once. The chain recombines TRBV7-2 with TRBJ2-7; 7 bases match TRBD2. Germline V gene data show CDR1 as SGHTA and CDR2 as FQGNSA. The CDR3 is 16 amino acids. J lost 3 bases, V lost 6 bases, and 14 bases had no gene match. The CDR3 protein is CASRGGVAAKLYEQYF. CDR3 in DNA: TGTGCCAGCAGGGGGGGGGTAGCGGCCAAACTCTACGAGCAGTACTTC.

This clone appeared once. The V and J genes are TRBV11-3 and TRBJ2-7, with 10 bases lining up with TRBD2. Trimming at V came to 2 bases and at J to 7 bases, leaving 8 bases not matched to a gene. This CDR3 contains 15 residues. CDR1 and CDR2 (germline): SGHNT, YENEEA. CDR3 nucleotide sequence: TGTGCCAGCAGCTTAAGGCTAGCGGGAGTGAGTGAGCAGTACTTC. Protein: CASSLRLAGVSEQYF.

This clone was seen repeatedly, ten times or more. The chain carries TRBV5-5 and TRBJ1-2; maybe TRBD1 (6 bases). Germline V gene data show CDR1 as SGHKS and CDR2 as YYEKEE (reference sequence). The CDR3 totals 13 residues. The V gene lost 6 bases and the J gene lost 4 bases, with 13 bases spanning the gap. CDR3 region: CASTSQGFYGYTF. The CDR3 nucleotides are TGTGCCAGCACCTCACAGGGTTTCTATGGCTACACCTTC.

The J gene is TRBJ2-7, the V gene TRBV19; the match to TRBD1 covers 7 bases. V lost 0 bases to trimming and J lost 6 bases; unmatched junction nucleotides: 8. Looked up from germline, CDR1 is LNHDA and CDR2 is SQIVND (reference sequence). CDR3 length equals 15 residues. The CDR3 coding sequence is TGTGCCAGTAGTATAGATCAAGGGGGCGCGGGCGAGCAGTACTTC. Translation: CASSIDQGGAGEQYF.